This record concerns one TCR beta chain sequence. Antigen: not known. The data were taken from a study of shared clonotypes between healthy human individuals. The CDR3 loop spans 14 amino acids. In germline, CDR1 is MDHEN, CDR2 SYDVKM. Trimming left V 4 bases short and J 0 bases short, with 7 bases between. Points from the study as a whole: Genetic and exposure-history diversity was limited by the few donors.

Extraction of genomic DNA in unsorted samples used about 90 million PBMCs. Deep-level settings were used for running the assay. TCRdb's table, derived via immunoSEQ multiplex PCR, lists solely in-frame clones and lacks some. The sample shows about half a million clones, approximately 84% of them seen only once. The sequenced sample consisted of PBMCs. The receptor comes from a middle-aged woman in good health. Some clones in this sample may be carry-over from other donors' samples. The chain carries TRBV28 and TRBJ1-5; D is unresolved. DNA of the CDR3: TGTGCCAGCAGTTACACAGATAGCAATCAGCCCCAGCATTTT. The encoded protein is CASSYTDSNQPQHF.